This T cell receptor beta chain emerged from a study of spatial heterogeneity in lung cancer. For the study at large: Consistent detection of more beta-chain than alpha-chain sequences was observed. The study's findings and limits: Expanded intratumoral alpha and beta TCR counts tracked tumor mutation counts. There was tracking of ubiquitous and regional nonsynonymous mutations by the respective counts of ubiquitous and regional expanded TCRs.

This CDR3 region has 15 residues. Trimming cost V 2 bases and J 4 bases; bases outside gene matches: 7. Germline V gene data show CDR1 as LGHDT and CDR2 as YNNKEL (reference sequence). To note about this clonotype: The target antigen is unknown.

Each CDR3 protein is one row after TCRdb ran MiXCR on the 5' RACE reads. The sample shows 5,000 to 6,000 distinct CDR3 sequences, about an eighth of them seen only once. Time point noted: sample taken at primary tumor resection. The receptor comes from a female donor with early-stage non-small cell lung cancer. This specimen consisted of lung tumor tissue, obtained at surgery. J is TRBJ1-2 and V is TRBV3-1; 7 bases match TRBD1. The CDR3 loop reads CASSQTDRPLYGYTF. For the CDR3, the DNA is TGTGCCAGCAGCCAAACGGACAGGCCCCTCTATGGCTACACCTTC.